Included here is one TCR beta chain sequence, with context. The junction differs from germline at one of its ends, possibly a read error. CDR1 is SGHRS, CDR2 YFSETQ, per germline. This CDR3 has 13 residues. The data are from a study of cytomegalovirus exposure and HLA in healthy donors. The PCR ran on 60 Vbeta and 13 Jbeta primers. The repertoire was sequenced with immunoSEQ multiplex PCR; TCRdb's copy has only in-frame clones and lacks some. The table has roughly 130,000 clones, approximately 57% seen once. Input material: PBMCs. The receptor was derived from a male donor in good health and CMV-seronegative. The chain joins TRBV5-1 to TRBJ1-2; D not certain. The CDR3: CASSLSRYYGYTF. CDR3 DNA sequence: TGTGCCAGCAGCTTGTCGCGGTACTATGGCTACACCTTC.